This T cell receptor beta chain is drawn from a study of breast tumors, draining lymph nodes, adjacent tissues. Study-wide findings and caveats: Tumor T cell lymph node origin was a supported hypothesis, not proven.

As regards this clonotype: Antigen: not known.

Trimming took off 6 bases at V and 0 bases at J, with 8 bases between the two ends. The CDR3 is made up of 13 amino acids. Via MiXCR, TCRdb re-called the multiplex PCR reads, giving one row per CDR3 protein. Among some 53,000 distinct CDR3 sequences listed, under 55% were seen once. The sequence derives from a female donor with breast cancer. Some clones in this sample may be carry-over from other donors' samples. The sequenced sample was breast tumor tissue. The chain joins TRBV12-3 or TRBV12-4 to TRBJ1-1; D is unresolved. CDR3 protein: CASRRYMNTEAFF. For the CDR3, the DNA is TGTGCCAGCAGGCGGTACATGAACACTGAAGCTTTCTTT.